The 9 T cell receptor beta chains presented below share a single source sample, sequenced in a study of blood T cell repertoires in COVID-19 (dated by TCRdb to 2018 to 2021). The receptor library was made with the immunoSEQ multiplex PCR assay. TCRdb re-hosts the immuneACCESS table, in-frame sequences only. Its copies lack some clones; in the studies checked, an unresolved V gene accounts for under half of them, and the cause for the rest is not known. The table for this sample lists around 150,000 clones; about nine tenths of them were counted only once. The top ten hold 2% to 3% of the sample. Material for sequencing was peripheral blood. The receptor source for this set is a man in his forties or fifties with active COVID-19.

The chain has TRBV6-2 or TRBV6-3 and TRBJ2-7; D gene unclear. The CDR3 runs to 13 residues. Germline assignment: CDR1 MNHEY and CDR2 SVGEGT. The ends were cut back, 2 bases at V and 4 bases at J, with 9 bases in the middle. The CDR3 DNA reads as TGTGCCAGCAGTTACGGGTTCGGGTACGAGCAGTACTTC. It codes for CASSYGFGYEQYF.

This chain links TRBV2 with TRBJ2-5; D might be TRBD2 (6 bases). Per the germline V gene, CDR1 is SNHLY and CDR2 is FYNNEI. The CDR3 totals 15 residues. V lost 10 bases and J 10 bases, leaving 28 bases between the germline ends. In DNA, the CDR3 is TGTGCCACCCGAGAGGAGGGCTTCGGGTGGGTTGACCAGTACTTC. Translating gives CATREEGFGWVDQYF.

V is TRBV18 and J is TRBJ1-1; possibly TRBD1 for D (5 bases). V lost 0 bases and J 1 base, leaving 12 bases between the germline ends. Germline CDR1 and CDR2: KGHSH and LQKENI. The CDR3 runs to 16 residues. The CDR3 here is CASSPPPPRGNTEAFF. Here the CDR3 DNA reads TGTGCCAGCTCACCACCGCCGCCTAGGGGGAACACTGAAGCTTTCTTT. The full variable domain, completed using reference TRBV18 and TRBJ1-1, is NAGVMQNPRHLVRRRGQEARLRCSPMKGHSHVYWYRQLPEEGLKFMVYLQKENIIDESGMPKERFSAEFPKEGPSILRIQQVVRGDSAAYFCASSPPPPRGNTEAFFGQGTRLTVV.

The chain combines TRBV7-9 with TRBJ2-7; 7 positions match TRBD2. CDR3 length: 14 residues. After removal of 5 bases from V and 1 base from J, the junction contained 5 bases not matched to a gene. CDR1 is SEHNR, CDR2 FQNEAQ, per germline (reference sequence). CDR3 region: CASSGGRASYEQYF. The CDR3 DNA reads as TGTGCCAGCAGCGGGGGGAGGGCATCCTACGAGCAGTACTTC.

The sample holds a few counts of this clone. The CDR3: CASSKGGHLNSPLHF. For the CDR3, the DNA is TGTGCCAGTAGTAAAGGGGGACACCTAAATTCACCCCTCCACTTT. V is TRBV19 and J is TRBJ1-6, with D tentatively TRBD1 (6 bases). The V gene lost 4 bases and the J gene lost 7 bases, with 14 bases spanning the gap. CDR1 and CDR2 from the germline V gene are LNHDA and SQIVND (reference sequence). There are 15 residues in the CDR3.

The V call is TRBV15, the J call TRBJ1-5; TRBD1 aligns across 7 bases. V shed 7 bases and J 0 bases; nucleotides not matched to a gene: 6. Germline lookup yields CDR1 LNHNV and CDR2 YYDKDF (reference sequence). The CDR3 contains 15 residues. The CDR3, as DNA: TGTGCCACCAATAAAGGGACAGCTAGCAATCAGCCCCAGCATTTT. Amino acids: CATNKGTASNQPQHF.

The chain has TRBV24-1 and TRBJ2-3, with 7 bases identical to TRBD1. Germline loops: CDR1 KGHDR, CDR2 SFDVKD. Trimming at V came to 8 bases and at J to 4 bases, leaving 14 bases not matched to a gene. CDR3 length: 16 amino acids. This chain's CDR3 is CATTFRVDRAPDTQYF. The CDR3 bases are TGTGCCACCACTTTTCGGGTCGACAGGGCACCAGATACGCAGTATTTT.

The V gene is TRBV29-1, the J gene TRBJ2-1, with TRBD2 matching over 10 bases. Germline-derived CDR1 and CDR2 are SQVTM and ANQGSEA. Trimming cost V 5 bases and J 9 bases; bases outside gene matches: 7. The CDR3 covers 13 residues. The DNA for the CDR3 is TGCAGCGTTTTAGCGGGGGGCCGTGTTGAGCAGTTCTTC. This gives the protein CSVLAGGRVEQFF.

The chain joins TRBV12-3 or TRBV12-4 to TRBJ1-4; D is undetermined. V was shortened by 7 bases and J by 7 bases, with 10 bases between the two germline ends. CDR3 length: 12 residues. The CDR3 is CASTPGSEKLFF. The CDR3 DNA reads TGTGCCAGCACCCCGGGGAGTGAAAAACTGTTTTTT.